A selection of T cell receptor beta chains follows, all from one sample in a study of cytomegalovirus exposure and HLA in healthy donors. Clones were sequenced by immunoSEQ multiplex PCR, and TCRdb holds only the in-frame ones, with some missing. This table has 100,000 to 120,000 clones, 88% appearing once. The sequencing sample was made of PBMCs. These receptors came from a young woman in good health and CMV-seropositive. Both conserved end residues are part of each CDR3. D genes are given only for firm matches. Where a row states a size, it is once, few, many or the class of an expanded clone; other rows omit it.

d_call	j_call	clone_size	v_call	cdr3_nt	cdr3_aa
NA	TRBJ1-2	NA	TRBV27	TGTGCCAGCAGTTTAGCGGGGTATGGCTACACCTTC	CASSLAGYGYTF
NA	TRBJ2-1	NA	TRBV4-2	TGTGCCAGCAGCCAAGATGTTGGGGGAGGCAGAAGCTCCTACAATGAGCAGTTCTTC	CASSQDVGGGRSSYNEQFF
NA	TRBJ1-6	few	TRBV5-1	TGCGCCAGCAGCTTTGGGGGGAACAATTCACCCCTCCACTTT	CASSFGGNNSPLHF
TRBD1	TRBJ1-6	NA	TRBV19	TGTGCCAGTAGTACAAGACAGGGCGGTTCACCCCTCCACTTT	CASSTRQGGSPLHF
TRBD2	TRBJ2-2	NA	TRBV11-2	TGTGCCAGCAGCTTAGCTGTACTAGCGGGAGGGCCTAGAGCCGGGGAGCTGTTTTTT	CASSLAVLAGGPRAGELFF
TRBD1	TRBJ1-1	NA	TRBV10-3	TGTGCCATCAGTGCTATGGGACAGACTGAAGCTTTCTTT	CAISAMGQTEAFF
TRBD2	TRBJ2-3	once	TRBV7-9	TGTGCCAGCAGCCCTACCGCGGGGGGGGCAGATACGCAGTATTTT	CASSPTAGGADTQYF
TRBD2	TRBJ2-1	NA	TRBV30	TGTGCCTGGAGTGCATGGGGGGGGAGCGATGAGCAGTTCTTC	CAWSAWGGSDEQFF
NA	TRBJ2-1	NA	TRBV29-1	TGCAGCGTTCGGGACACCTACAATGAGCAGTTCTTC	CSVRDTYNEQFF
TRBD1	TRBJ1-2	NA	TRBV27	TGTGCCAGCGGATTTTCCTCGACAGGGGGCAGTGGCTACACCTTC	CASGFSSTGGSGYTF
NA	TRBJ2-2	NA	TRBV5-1	TGCGCCAGCAGCTTGGCGGGAGTTAGGACCGGGGAGCTGTTTTTT	CASSLAGVRTGELFF
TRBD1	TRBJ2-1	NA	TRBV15	TGTGCCACCAGCAGGGCGGGGACAGGGCGATCTAATGAGCAGTTCTTC	CATSRAGTGRSNEQFF
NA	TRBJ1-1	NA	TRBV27	TGTGCCAGCAGTCAGTACCTTGAAGCTTTCTTT	CASSQYLEAFF
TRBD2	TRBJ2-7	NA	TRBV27	TGTGCCAGCAACAGACTAGCGGCCGCCTCCTACGAGCAGTACTTC	CASNRLAAASYEQYF
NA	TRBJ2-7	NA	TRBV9	TGTGCCAGCAGCGTAGCGCCGGGGGCCTACGAGCAGTACTTC	CASSVAPGAYEQYF
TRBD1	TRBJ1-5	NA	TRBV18	TGTGCCAGCTCATCAAACGGGACAGCCCTTTCGTCGAATCAGCCCCAGCATTTT	CASSSNGTALSSNQPQHF
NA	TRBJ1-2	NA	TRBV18	TGTGCCAGCTCACCCGGGTTCTCGGGTGGCTACACCTTC	CASSPGFSGGYTF
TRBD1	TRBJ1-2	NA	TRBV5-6	TGTGCCAGCAGCCGGGACAGAATCTATGGCTACACCTTC	CASSRDRIYGYTF
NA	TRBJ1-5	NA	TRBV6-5	TGTGCCAGCAGTTACCGTCCTATTGGGGCGGGGCAGCCCCAGCATTTT	CASSYRPIGAGQPQHF
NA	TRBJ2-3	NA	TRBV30	TGTGCCTGGAGTGTACAGGGCTTTAGCACAGATACGCAGTATTTT	CAWSVQGFSTDTQYF
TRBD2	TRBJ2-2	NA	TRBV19	TGTGCCGGGGGACTAGCGGGAGGCAGTACCGGGGAGCTGTTTTTT	CAGGLAGGSTGELFF
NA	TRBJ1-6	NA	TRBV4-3	TGCGCCAGCAGCCACGAAGGGCAGGGGTTCCTATCACCCCTCCACTTT	CASSHEGQGFLSPLHF
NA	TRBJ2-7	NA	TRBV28	TGTGCCAGCAGTACCCTGACAGGCTTCTTGGACGAGCAGTACTTC	CASSTLTGFLDEQYF
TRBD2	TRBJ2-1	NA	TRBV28	TGTGCCAGCAGTTTTCCCCCCGGGAGCGGGAGTTACTACAATGAGCAGTTCTTC	CASSFPPGSGSYYNEQFF
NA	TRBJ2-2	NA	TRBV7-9	TGTGCCAGCAGCACAACCGGGGGGCAGTACACCGGGGAGCTGTTTTTT	CASSTTGGQYTGELFF
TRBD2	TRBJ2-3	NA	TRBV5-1	TGCGCCAGCACCCTTAGCGGGAGTTTCACAGATACGCAGTATTTT	CASTLSGSFTDTQYF
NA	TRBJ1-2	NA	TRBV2	TGTGCCAGCAGTGAAGGGCGGGGAGTCTATGGCTACACCTTC	CASSEGRGVYGYTF
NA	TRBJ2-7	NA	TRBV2	TGTGCCAGCACCGAGCTCGGAACAGGCCTGACCTACGAGCAGTACTTC	CASTELGTGLTYEQYF
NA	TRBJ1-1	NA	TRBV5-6	TGTGCCAGCAGCTTAGTCTATGAGAGAGGCACTGAAGCTTTCTTT	CASSLVYERGTEAFF
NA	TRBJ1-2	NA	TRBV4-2	TGTGCCAGCAGCCAAGGCGGTGTGGATGGCTACACCTTC	CASSQGGVDGYTF
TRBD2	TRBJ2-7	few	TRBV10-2	TGCGCCAGTGGACTAGCGGGAGACCGCGAGCAGTACTTC	CASGLAGDREQYF
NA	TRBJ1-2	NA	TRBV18	TGTGCCAGCTCACCAAGTGTGCGGGGCAGCTATGGCTACACCTTC	CASSPSVRGSYGYTF
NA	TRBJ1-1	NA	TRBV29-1	TGCAGCGTGTTAGCAGGGGCGGCTTTCTTT	CSVLAGAAFF
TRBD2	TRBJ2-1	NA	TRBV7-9	TGTGCCAGCATCAGGACTAGCGGTAGGCTCAATGAGCAGTTCTTC	CASIRTSGRLNEQFF
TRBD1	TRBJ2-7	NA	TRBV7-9	TGTGCCAGCAGCCCACAGGGGAACGAGCAGTACTTC	CASSPQGNEQYF
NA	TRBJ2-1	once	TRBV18	TGTGCCAGCTCACCTTCTTACTCCTACAATGAGCAGTTCTTC	CASSPSYSYNEQFF
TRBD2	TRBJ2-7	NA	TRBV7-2	TGTGCCAGCAGCTACAGGGGTGCTAGCGGGGGCTCCTACGAGCAGTACTTC	CASSYRGASGGSYEQYF
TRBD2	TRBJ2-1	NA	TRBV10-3	TGTGCCATCAGTGACCGGAGCGGGGGTGCCGGGCGGGAGCAGTTCTTC	CAISDRSGGAGREQFF
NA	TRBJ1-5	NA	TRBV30	TGTGCCTCTCTCAGGGATGACCCCCGCAATCAGCCCCAGCATTTT	CASLRDDPRNQPQHF
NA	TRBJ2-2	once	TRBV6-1	TGTGCCAGCAGTGAAGGCGGGGGGGAGCTGTTTTTT	CASSEGGGELFF
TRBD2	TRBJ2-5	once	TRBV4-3	TGCGCCAGCAGCCGGGGACTAGCGGGACCCTCCGGCTATGTAGAGACCCAGTACTTC	CASSRGLAGPSGYVETQYF
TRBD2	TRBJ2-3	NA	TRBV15	TGTGCCACCAGCAGAGATGCGGGGGGGCCAGATACGCAGTATTTT	CATSRDAGGPDTQYF
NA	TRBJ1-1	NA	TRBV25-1	TGTGCCAGCAGTGCTCTAGGGGGGAACACTGAAGCTTTCTTT	CASSALGGNTEAFF
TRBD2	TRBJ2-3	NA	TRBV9	TGTGCCAGCAGCGTAGCTCTAGCGGGAGTCGGCTGGGGCACAGATACGCAGTATTTT	CASSVALAGVGWGTDTQYF
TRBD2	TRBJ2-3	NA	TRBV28	TGTGCCAGCAGGTTAGCGGGAGAGGCAACAGATACGCAGTATTTT	CASRLAGEATDTQYF
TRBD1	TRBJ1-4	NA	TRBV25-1	TGTGCCAGCAGTGATCGGAGGGGGCGCGAAAAACTGTTTTTT	CASSDRRGREKLFF
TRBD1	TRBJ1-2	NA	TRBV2	TGTGCCAGCAGTACCCTAGGACAGGGTAACTATGGCTACACCTTC	CASSTLGQGNYGYTF
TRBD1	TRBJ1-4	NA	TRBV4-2	TGTGCCAGCAGCCAAGATCCGACAGGGGGTGAAAAACTGTTTTTT	CASSQDPTGGEKLFF
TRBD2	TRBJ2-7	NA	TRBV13	TGTGCCAGCAGCTCCCGGACTAGCGGGAGGATCGAGCAGTACTTC	CASSSRTSGRIEQYF
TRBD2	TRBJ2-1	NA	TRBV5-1	TGCGCCAGCAGCTTAGGACTAGCGGGAGGAGGTGAGCAGTTCTTC	CASSLGLAGGGEQFF
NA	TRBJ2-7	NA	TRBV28	TGTGCCAGCAGCTCTCCGTGGACAGTCTCCTACGAGCAGTACTTC	CASSSPWTVSYEQYF
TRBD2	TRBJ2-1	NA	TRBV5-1	TGCGCCAGCAGCTTGGTGGGGACTAGCGGGATGAATGAGCAGTTCTTC	CASSLVGTSGMNEQFF